This TCR beta chain appears in the sequencing data of a study of control samples from healthy donors and cancer patients. The CDR3 has 16 amino acids. V trimming: 5 bases; J trimming: 1 base; junction bases outside the gene matches: 8. Germline assignment: CDR1 SEHNR and CDR2 FQNEAQ (reference sequence). Data came from immunoSEQ multiplex PCR; TCRdb stores just in-frame clones and leaves some out. The sample contains approximately 120,000 clones, more than 75% of which appear only once. The specimen was blood. This sequence originates from a man aged 35-49 years in good health. The V gene is TRBV7-9, the J gene TRBJ1-2; 9 bases agree with TRBD1. The CDR3: CASSQGGTGYNYGYTF. In DNA form, the CDR3 reads TGTGCCAGCAGCCAAGGCGGGACAGGGTATAACTATGGCTACACCTTC.